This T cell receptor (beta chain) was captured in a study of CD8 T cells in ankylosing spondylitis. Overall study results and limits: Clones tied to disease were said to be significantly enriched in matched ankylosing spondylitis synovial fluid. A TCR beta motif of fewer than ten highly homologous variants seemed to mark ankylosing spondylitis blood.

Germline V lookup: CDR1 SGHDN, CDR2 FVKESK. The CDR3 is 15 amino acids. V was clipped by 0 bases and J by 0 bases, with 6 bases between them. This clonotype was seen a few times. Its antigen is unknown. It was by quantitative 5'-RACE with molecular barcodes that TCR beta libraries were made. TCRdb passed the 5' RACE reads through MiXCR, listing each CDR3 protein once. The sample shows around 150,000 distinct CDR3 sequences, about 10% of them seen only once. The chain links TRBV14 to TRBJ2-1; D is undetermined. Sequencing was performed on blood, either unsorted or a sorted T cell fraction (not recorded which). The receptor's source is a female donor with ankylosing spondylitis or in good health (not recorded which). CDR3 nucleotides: TGTGCCAGCAGCCAAGACCACAGCTCCTACAATGAGCAGTTCTTC. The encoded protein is CASSQDHSSYNEQFF.